This entry describes one T cell receptor (beta chain). The antigen is not known. This CDR3 region has 14 residues. The germline V gene has CDR1 MGHRA and CDR2 YSYEKL. V was clipped by 0 bases and J by 5 bases, with 8 bases between them. This record belongs to a study of cytomegalovirus exposure and HLA in healthy donors. Study-level findings and limits: First-cohort TCR clusters tended to co-occur in the 90 to 150 validation repertoires, a later analysis found. For most TCR sequences rarity was the rule, although some public TCRs occurred in many donors. Through in vitro validation, three CMV-associated chains were shown to be specific for CMV antigens. Diagnosis of cytomegalovirus status made by the classifier reportedly showed high specificity and sensitivity.

Sequencing used immunoSEQ multiplex PCR; TCRdb keeps in-frame clones, though not all of them. This sample carries some 79,000 clones, about 93% of them seen once, and the ten largest clones take 2.5% to 3.5%. This receptor was obtained from a woman aged 18-29 years in good health and CMV-seropositive. The sequencing sample was made of PBMCs. V is TRBV4-1 and J is TRBJ2-1; TRBD1 might be the D (5 bases). DNA of the CDR3: TGCGCCAGCAGCCAAGATCCAGGGAACAATGAGCAGTTCTTC. Protein: CASSQDPGNNEQFF.